This T cell receptor beta chain was retrieved from a study of Graves' ophthalmopathy and Graves' hyperthyroidism. Active ophthalmopathy (CAS at least 3, NOSPECS at least 4), lasting under 3 months. A diagnosis was made from clinical symptoms together with serum thyroxine, TRAb, thyroid ultrasound and orbital computed tomography. Germline assignment: CDR1 SQVTM and CDR2 ANQGSEA. This CDR3 is 12 amino acids long. Trimming took 4 bases from V and 4 from J; bases not matched to a gene: 2. For repertoire sequencing, the TCR beta CDR3 regions were amplified from RNA transcripts. First-round RT-PCR employed HTBI primers, with a second-round multiplex PCR after it. Each CDR3 protein is one row after TCRdb ran MiXCR on the multiplex PCR reads. The sample contains 650,000 to 800,000 distinct CDR3 sequences, over 40% of which appear only once.

The TCR comes from an adult man with Graves' ophthalmopathy. The sample consisted of peripheral blood. V and J are TRBV29-1 and TRBJ2-5; 8 positions agree with TRBD1. CDR3 region: CSVGRGPETQYF. The CDR3 region has the DNA TGCAGCGTTGGCAGGGGGCCAGAGACCCAGTACTTC.